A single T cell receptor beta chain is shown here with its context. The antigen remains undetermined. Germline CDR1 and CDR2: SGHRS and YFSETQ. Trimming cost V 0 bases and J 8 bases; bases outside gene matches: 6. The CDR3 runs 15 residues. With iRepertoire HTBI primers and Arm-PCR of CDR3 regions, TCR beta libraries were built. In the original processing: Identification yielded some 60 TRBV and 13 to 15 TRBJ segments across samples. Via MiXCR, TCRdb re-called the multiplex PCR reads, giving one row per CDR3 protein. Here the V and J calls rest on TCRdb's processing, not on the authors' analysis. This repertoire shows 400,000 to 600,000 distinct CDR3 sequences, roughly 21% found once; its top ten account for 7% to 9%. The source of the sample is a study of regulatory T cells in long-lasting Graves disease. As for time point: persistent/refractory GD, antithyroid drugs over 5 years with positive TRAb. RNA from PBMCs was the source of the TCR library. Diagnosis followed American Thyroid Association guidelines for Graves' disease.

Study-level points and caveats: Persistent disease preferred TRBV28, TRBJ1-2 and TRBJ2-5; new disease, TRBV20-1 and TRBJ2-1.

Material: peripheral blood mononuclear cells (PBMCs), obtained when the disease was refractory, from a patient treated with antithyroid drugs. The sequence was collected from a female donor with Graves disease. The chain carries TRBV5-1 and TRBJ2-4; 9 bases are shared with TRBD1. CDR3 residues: CASSLGGQGKDIQYF. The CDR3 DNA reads TGCGCCAGCAGCTTGGGGGGACAGGGAAAGGACATTCAGTACTTC.